This entry describes one T cell receptor (beta chain). What it binds is unknown. Germline lookup yields CDR1 GTSNPN and CDR2 SVGIG (reference sequence). V lost 4 bases and J lost 11; bases outside the gene matches: 7. The CDR3 spans 12 residues. The data originate from a study of sequential checkpoint blockade in melanoma. Overall study results and limits: Patients with week-13 increases in T-cell fraction and clonality benefited about 30 times more often. For nivolumab-first patients, baseline tumor clonality was associated with response.

The treatment is: randomized to nivolumab then ipilimumab (arm A) or the reverse (arm B). The method was immunoSEQ multiplex PCR; TCRdb's version includes in-frame clones alone and lacks a portion of them. The data show over a thousand clones, 20% to 25% seen once. This sequence was found in a human donor with melanoma. This sample comprised tumor tissue (inferred from file names), obtained from a patient given nivolumab and ipilimumab in sequence. The genes are TRBV30 and TRBJ1-4, with 7 bases that match TRBD1. The CDR3: CAWKRQGSKLFF. The CDR3 DNA reads TGTGCCTGGAAAAGACAGGGTTCCAAACTGTTTTTT.